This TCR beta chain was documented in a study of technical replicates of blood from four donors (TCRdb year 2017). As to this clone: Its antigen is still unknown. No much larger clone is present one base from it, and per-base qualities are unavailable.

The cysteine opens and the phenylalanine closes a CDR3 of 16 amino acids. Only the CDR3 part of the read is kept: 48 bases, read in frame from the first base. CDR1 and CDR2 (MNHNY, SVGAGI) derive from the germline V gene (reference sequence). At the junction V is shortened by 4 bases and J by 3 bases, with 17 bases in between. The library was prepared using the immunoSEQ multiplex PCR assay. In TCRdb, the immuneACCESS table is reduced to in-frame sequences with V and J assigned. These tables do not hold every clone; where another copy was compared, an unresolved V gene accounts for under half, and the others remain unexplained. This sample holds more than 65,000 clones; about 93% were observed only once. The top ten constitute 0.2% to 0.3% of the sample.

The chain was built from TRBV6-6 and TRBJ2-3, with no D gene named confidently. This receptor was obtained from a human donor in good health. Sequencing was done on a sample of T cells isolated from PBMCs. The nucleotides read TGTGCCAGCAGTTCCCGTCTATTCCCACCGACAGATACGCAGTATTTT. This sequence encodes CASSSRLFPPTDTQYF.